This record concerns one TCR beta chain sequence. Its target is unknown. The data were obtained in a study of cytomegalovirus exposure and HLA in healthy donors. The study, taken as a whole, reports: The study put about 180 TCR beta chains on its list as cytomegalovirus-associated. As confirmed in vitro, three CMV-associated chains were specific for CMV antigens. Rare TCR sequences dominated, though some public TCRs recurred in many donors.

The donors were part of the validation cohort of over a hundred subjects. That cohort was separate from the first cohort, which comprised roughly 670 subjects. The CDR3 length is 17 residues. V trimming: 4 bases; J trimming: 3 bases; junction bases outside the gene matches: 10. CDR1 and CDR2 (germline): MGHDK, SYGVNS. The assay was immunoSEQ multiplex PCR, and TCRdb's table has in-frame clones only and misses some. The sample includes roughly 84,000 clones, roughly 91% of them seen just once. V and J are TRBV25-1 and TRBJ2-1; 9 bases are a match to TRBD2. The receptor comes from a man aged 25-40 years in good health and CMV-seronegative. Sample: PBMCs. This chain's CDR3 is CASSVSTSGPLYNEQFF. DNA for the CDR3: TGTGCCAGCAGTGTATCGACTAGCGGACCCCTCTACAATGAGCAGTTCTTC.